Listed below are T cell receptor beta chains from one sample, sequenced in a study of CD8 T cells in Susac syndrome. MiXCR, run by TCRdb on the immunoSEQ multiplex PCR reads, gives a single entry per CDR3 protein. The data show a few hundred thousand distinct CDR3 sequences, with 93% seen just once and approximately 0.07% held by the top ten. Sequenced material: CD4+ T cells from PBMCs. These receptors came from a human donor with multiple sclerosis. Each CDR3 is given with its conserved first and last residue. Fields, in order: J gene, V gene, D gene, clone size, CDR3 protein, CDR3 DNA. D genes are given only for firm matches. Part of the rows lack a size; the others show once, few, many or a class for expanded clones.

J: TRBJ2-4
V: TRBV28
D: NA
size: NA
CDR3: CASSSLRAALKNIQYF
DNA: TGTGCCAGCAGTTCACTACGGGCCGCGCTCAAAAACATTCAGTACTTC

J: TRBJ1-1
V: TRBV19
D: TRBD1
size: NA
CDR3: CASSPRQGANTEAFF
DNA: TGTGCCAGTAGTCCTCGACAGGGGGCGAACACTGAAGCTTTCTTT

J: TRBJ2-2
V: TRBV5-1
D: NA
size: NA
CDR3: CASSLDITGELFF
DNA: TGCGCCAGCAGCTTGGACATTACCGGGGAGCTGTTTTTT

J: TRBJ2-1
V: TRBV5-4
D: NA
size: NA
CDR3: CASSPQGVTGNEQFF
DNA: TGTGCCAGCAGCCCGCAGGGTGTAACGGGGAATGAGCAGTTCTTC

J: TRBJ2-7
V: TRBV18
D: NA
size: once
CDR3: CASSPLETNEQYF
DNA: TGTGCCAGCTCACCTTTGGAGACAAACGAGCAGTACTTC

J: TRBJ1-2
V: TRBV20-1
D: NA
size: NA
CDR3: CSARDRRGREGYTF
DNA: TGCAGTGCTAGAGATCGCAGGGGAAGAGAGGGCTACACCTTC

J: TRBJ2-2
V: TRBV7-3
D: NA
size: NA
CDR3: CASSLGGAPNTGELFF
DNA: TGTGCCAGCAGCTTAGGGGGGGCCCCGAACACCGGGGAGCTGTTTTTT

J: TRBJ2-3
V: TRBV27
D: NA
size: NA
CDR3: CASSFPGPTDTQYF
DNA: TGTGCCAGCAGTTTCCCGGGACCCACAGATACGCAGTATTTT

J: TRBJ1-5
V: TRBV5-6
D: NA
size: NA
CDR3: CASSFSVAPHQPQHF
DNA: TGTGCCAGCAGCTTCAGTGTGGCCCCCCATCAGCCCCAGCATTTT

J: TRBJ2-5
V: TRBV24-1
D: NA
size: NA
CDR3: CATSARTPRQETQYF
DNA: TGTGCCACCAGTGCCCGGACACCTCGACAAGAGACCCAGTACTTC

J: TRBJ1-2
V: TRBV10-3
D: NA
size: NA
CDR3: CAISPGQRGYTF
DNA: TGTGCCATCAGTCCGGGACAACGGGGCTACACCTTC

J: TRBJ2-3
V: TRBV20-1
D: TRBD2
size: once
CDR3: CSARDLASGTDTQYF
DNA: TGCAGTGCTAGAGATCTGGCTAGCGGTACAGATACGCAGTATTTT

J: TRBJ2-2
V: TRBV7-2
D: NA
size: once
CDR3: CASSLAVGGLTNTGELFF
DNA: TGTGCCAGCAGCTTAGCGGTCGGGGGACTTACGAACACCGGGGAGCTGTTTTTT

J: TRBJ1-2
V: TRBV7-2
D: TRBD1
size: NA
CDR3: CASSSNRGAAYGYTF
DNA: TGTGCCAGCAGCTCGAACAGGGGCGCGGCCTATGGCTACACCTTC

J: TRBJ2-7
V: TRBV20-1
D: TRBD2
size: once
CDR3: CSARDPASGGAPRGEQYF
DNA: TGCAGTGCTAGAGATCCGGCCAGCGGGGGGGCACCTCGAGGCGAGCAGTACTTC

J: TRBJ1-4
V: TRBV20-1
D: NA
size: NA
CDR3: CSARDAGQSNEKLFF
DNA: TGCAGTGCTAGAGATGCAGGACAGAGTAATGAAAAACTGTTTTTT

J: TRBJ1-5
V: TRBV30
D: NA
size: NA
CDR3: CAWGNSNNQPQHF
DNA: TGTGCCTGGGGGAACAGCAACAATCAGCCCCAGCATTTT

J: TRBJ2-2
V: TRBV4-2
D: NA
size: NA
CDR3: CASSQGKGAGGELFF
DNA: TGTGCCAGCAGCCAAGGCAAAGGGGCGGGCGGGGAGCTGTTTTTT

J: TRBJ2-3
V: TRBV4-1
D: TRBD2
size: NA
CDR3: CASRRLAKTDTQYF
DNA: TGCGCCAGCAGACGACTAGCGAAAACAGATACGCAGTATTTT

J: TRBJ1-2
V: TRBV29-1
D: NA
size: NA
CDR3: CSVQVGEVYGYTF
DNA: TGCAGCGTTCAAGTAGGGGAGGTCTATGGCTACACCTTC

J: TRBJ2-4
V: TRBV2
D: TRBD1
size: NA
CDR3: CASSDNLGTGLAKNIQYF
DNA: TGTGCCAGCAGTGACAACCTGGGGACAGGGTTAGCCAAAAACATTCAGTACTTC

J: TRBJ1-5
V: TRBV12-3/TRBV12-4
D: TRBD1
size: once
CDR3: CASSSPRDRGHPGSNQPQHF
DNA: TGTGCCAGCAGTTCCCCCCGGGACAGGGGACACCCCGGAAGCAATCAGCCCCAGCATTTT

J: TRBJ1-2
V: TRBV6-6
D: NA
size: NA
CDR3: CASSYPETLSLYGYTF
DNA: TGTGCCAGCAGTTACCCCGAGACTCTAAGCCTCTATGGCTACACCTTC

J: TRBJ1-1
V: TRBV5-6
D: NA
size: NA
CDR3: CASSPPFGGTEAFF
DNA: TGTGCCAGCAGCCCACCCTTTGGAGGTACTGAAGCTTTCTTT

J: TRBJ1-1
V: TRBV6-5
D: TRBD1
size: NA
CDR3: CASRQQGARTEAFF
DNA: TGTGCCAGCAGACAACAGGGGGCTCGGACTGAAGCTTTCTTT

J: TRBJ1-5
V: TRBV7-2
D: NA
size: NA
CDR3: CASSPRGGAGSQPQHF
DNA: TGTGCCAGCAGCCCCCGCGGGGGTGCGGGGTCTCAGCCCCAGCATTTT

J: TRBJ2-1
V: TRBV3-1
D: NA
size: once
CDR3: CASSQVGRQFF
DNA: TGTGCCAGCAGCCAAGTAGGAAGGCAGTTCTTC

J: TRBJ1-2
V: TRBV7-2
D: TRBD1
size: NA
CDR3: CASSFDTGGRRGYTF
DNA: TGTGCCAGCAGTTTCGATACAGGGGGCCGAAGGGGCTACACCTTC

J: TRBJ2-1
V: TRBV29-1
D: TRBD2
size: NA
CDR3: CSVAPGGGTNEQFF
DNA: TGCAGCGTTGCCCCAGGCGGGGGAACAAATGAGCAGTTCTTC

J: TRBJ1-2
V: TRBV4-1
D: NA
size: NA
CDR3: CASSQDGAGPYYGYTF
DNA: TGCGCCAGCAGCCAAGATGGGGCAGGGCCTTACTATGGCTACACCTTC

J: TRBJ2-5
V: TRBV6-1
D: NA
size: NA
CDR3: CASSDQQETQYF
DNA: TGTGCCAGCAGTGATCAGCAAGAGACCCAGTACTTC

J: TRBJ1-1
V: TRBV7-4
D: NA
size: NA
CDR3: CASSLGRFLNTEAFF
DNA: TGTGCCAGCAGCCTCGGGCGTTTTCTGAACACTGAAGCTTTCTTT

J: TRBJ2-4
V: TRBV12-3/TRBV12-4
D: TRBD2
size: NA
CDR3: CASSSGLAGVQNIQYF
DNA: TGTGCCAGCAGTTCGGGACTAGCGGGAGTGCAAAACATTCAGTACTTC

J: TRBJ1-1
V: TRBV7-9
D: NA
size: NA
CDR3: CASSFRGRTEAFF
DNA: TGTGCCAGCAGCTTCAGGGGCAGGACTGAAGCTTTCTTT

J: TRBJ2-7
V: TRBV4-1
D: NA
size: NA
CDR3: CASSQVRTRLSGGAGGQYF
DNA: TGCGCCAGCAGCCAAGTTAGGACCCGACTGAGCGGGGGCGCAGGGGGGCAGTACTTC

J: TRBJ2-7
V: TRBV7-9
D: NA
size: NA
CDR3: CASSSFVDNEQYF
DNA: TGTGCCAGCAGCTCCTTTGTAGACAACGAGCAGTACTTC

J: TRBJ1-2
V: TRBV2
D: NA
size: NA
CDR3: CASTPRHLGDYGYTF
DNA: TGTGCCAGCACTCCCCGGCACCTTGGGGACTATGGCTACACCTTC

J: TRBJ1-1
V: TRBV3-1
D: NA
size: NA
CDR3: CASSQEASKTEAFF
DNA: TGTGCCAGCAGCCAAGAAGCGTCAAAGACTGAAGCTTTCTTT

J: TRBJ1-1
V: TRBV7-9
D: TRBD1
size: once
CDR3: CASSHAVQGGDTEAFF
DNA: TGTGCCAGCAGCCATGCAGTCCAGGGGGGAGACACTGAAGCTTTCTTT

J: TRBJ2-1
V: TRBV24-1
D: NA
size: NA
CDR3: CATTSGAPNNEQFF
DNA: TGTGCCACGACTTCAGGGGCCCCGAACAATGAGCAGTTCTTC

J: TRBJ1-6
V: TRBV5-1
D: NA
size: once
CDR3: CASSPSGPSEGSLHF
DNA: TGCGCCAGCAGCCCGTCGGGCCCCTCCGAGGGATCCCTCCACTTT

J: TRBJ1-6
V: TRBV3-1
D: NA
size: NA
CDR3: CASSQGPDFYNSPLHF
DNA: TGTGCCAGCAGCCAAGGGCCAGATTTTTATAATTCACCCCTCCACTTT

J: TRBJ2-3
V: TRBV6-6
D: TRBD1
size: NA
CDR3: CASGTATDTQYF
DNA: TGTGCCAGCGGGACAGCCACAGATACGCAGTATTTT

J: TRBJ1-3
V: TRBV28
D: NA
size: NA
CDR3: CASSPRVSSGNTIYF
DNA: TGTGCCAGCAGTCCGAGAGTGAGCTCTGGAAACACCATATATTTT

J: TRBJ2-2
V: TRBV7-3
D: NA
size: NA
CDR3: CASSLLMAGELFF
DNA: TGTGCCAGCAGCTTACTAATGGCCGGGGAGCTGTTTTTT

J: TRBJ1-2
V: TRBV25-1
D: TRBD1
size: NA
CDR3: CASSDWTGVCYGYTF
DNA: TGTGCCAGCAGTGACTGGACAGGGGTTTGCTATGGCTACACCTTC

J: TRBJ2-2
V: TRBV20-1
D: NA
size: NA
CDR3: CSARGQNTGELFF
DNA: TGCAGTGCTAGGGGCCAGAACACCGGGGAGCTGTTTTTT